This T cell receptor beta chain comes out of a study of blood T cell repertoires in COVID-19. About the study: Material from acute and convalescent COVID-19 was sourced from the United States, Italy and Spain.

Some clones are missing from TCRdb's copy, which holds only in-frame ones; the method was immunoSEQ multiplex PCR. The repertoire holds approximately 160,000 clones, with 60% to 85% as singletons. CDR3 length equals 15 residues. The germline V and J ends were trimmed by 0 bases and 5 bases, with 13 bases remaining between them. Per germline, CDR1 LNHNV and CDR2 YYDKDF (reference sequence). This clone has just one count. Sequenced material: peripheral blood. The clonotype was recovered from a man between 60 and 75 years old with acute or convalescent COVID-19. This sequence joins TRBV15 and TRBJ2-5; D may be TRBD1 (5 bases). This CDR3 is CATSRDARVEETQYF. DNA for the CDR3: TGTGCCACCAGCAGAGACGCCAGGGTAGAGGAGACCCAGTACTTC.